This T cell receptor (beta chain) was sequenced for a study of cytomegalovirus exposure and HLA in healthy donors. Study information: The early release's HLA-typed donors yielded 78 million or so unique TCRs.

Only one count was recorded for this clone. Its antigen is unknown. The PCR was carried out with 60 Vbeta primers and 13 Jbeta primers. Profiling relied on immunoSEQ multiplex PCR, and the TCRdb table lists in-frame clones only, not all of them. In the table there are around 210,000 clones, around 83% of which are singletons. Study outcomes and limitations: When analyzed later, a missense DCLRE1C variant was found to be linked to TCR beta V- and J-gene trimming.

The length of the CDR3 is 15 residues. Trimming left V 3 bases short and J 0 bases short, with 11 bases between. Per germline, CDR1 MNHEY and CDR2 SMNVEV (reference sequence). The sequence was obtained from a girl aged 2 to 10 in good health and CMV-seronegative. The V gene is TRBV27, the J gene TRBJ2-5, with unresolved D. Sequences were obtained from PBMCs. This CDR3 is CASSFHSRNQETQYF. DNA of the CDR3: TGTGCCAGCAGTTTCCACAGCAGGAACCAAGAGACCCAGTACTTC.